Shown below are 26 T cell receptor beta chains from a single sample sequenced in a study of shared clonotypes between healthy human individuals (TCRdb year 2020). The library was produced with the immunoSEQ multiplex PCR assay. TCRdb mirrors the immuneACCESS table, restricted to in-frame sequences. Some clones are absent from its copies; in checked studies, under half trace to an unresolved V gene, and the reason for the others is unknown. The sample records 190,000 or so clones, approximately 70% of which are singletons. The top ten hold roughly 10% of the sample. Sequences were obtained from memory CD4+ T cells sorted from blood. This specimen's cell subset or site label, interpreted: CD45RA-negative fraction. The receptors derive from a man aged 30 to 45 in good health.

This chain connects TRBV25-1 to TRBJ1-5; D gene uncertain. CDR1 MGHDK and CDR2 SYGVNS come from the germline V gene. The CDR3 has 16 residues. Between the trimmed V and J ends, which lost 1 base and 6 bases, there was a span of 16 bases. CDR3 sequence: CASSESGFSASQPQHF. As DNA, the CDR3 is TGTGCCAGCAGTGAATCGGGGTTTTCAGCGTCTCAGCCCCAGCATTTT.

This sequence joins TRBV6-1 and TRBJ1-2; 9 bases line up with TRBD1. Per the germline V gene, CDR1 is MNHNS and CDR2 is SASEGT. Trimming cost V 4 bases and J 5 bases; bases outside gene matches: 2. This CDR3 has 13 residues. CDR3 bases: TGTGCCAGCAGTGGGGGACAGGGTTATGGCTACACCTTC. Translating gives CASSGGQGYGYTF.

The chain links TRBV6-5 to TRBJ2-5; the D is unclear. The CDR3 contains 11 residues. Germline CDR1 and CDR2: MNHEY and SVGAGI. Deletions cut 4 bases from V and 5 bases from J, with 5 bases between. CDR3 DNA: TGTGCCAGCAGTTTCAGGGAGACCCAGTACTTC. It codes for CASSFRETQYF.

Worth noting for this clone: A far larger clone is one nucleotide away, so this likely arose from a read error. The sample contains more than one DNA sequence encoding this CDR3. The CDR3 reads CASSLGQNNEQFF. In DNA, the CDR3 is TGTGCCAGCAGCTTGGGACAGAACAATGAGCAGTTCTTC. V gene TRBV7-3 combines with J gene TRBJ2-1; TRBD1 agrees at 7 bases. The V and J ends lost 3 bases and 5 bases, in that order; junction bases with no gene match: 1. Germline CDR1 is SGHTA and CDR2 is FQGTGA. CDR3 length equals 13 residues.

V is TRBV6-6 and J is TRBJ2-3; perhaps TRBD2 as D (6 bases). V lost 10 bases and J lost 6, with 17 bases in between. From germline, CDR1 is MNHNY and CDR2 SVGAGI (reference sequence). The CDR3 contains 13 residues. CDR3 loop: CATGRRLVDTQYF. The CDR3 DNA sequence: TGTGCCACCGGGCGCAGACTAGTTGATACGCAGTATTTT.

The genes are TRBV7-6 and TRBJ2-2; 8 bases map to TRBD2. After removal of 1 base from V and 0 bases from J, the junction contained 7 bases not matched to a gene. From germline, CDR1 is SGHVS and CDR2 FNYEAQ. The CDR3 has 18 residues. The CDR3 reads CASSLGASGLTNTGELFF. DNA for the CDR3: TGTGCCAGCAGCTTAGGAGCTAGCGGGCTTACGAACACCGGGGAGCTGTTTTTT.

In this sample, this clone turned up many times. The rearrangement joins TRBV6-6 to TRBJ2-7; tentative D call: TRBD1 (5 bases). There are 14 residues in the CDR3. Germline CDR1 and CDR2: MNHNY and SVGAGI (reference sequence). V was cut by 8 bases and J by 2 bases, with 16 bases left in between. The CDR3 reads CASAKGVWTYEQYF. The CDR3 DNA is TGTGCCAGCGCGAAAGGGGTTTGGACCTACGAGCAGTACTTC.

V gene TRBV27 combines with J gene TRBJ2-7; tentatively, D is TRBD2 (6 bases). Germline V gene data show CDR1 as MNHEY and CDR2 as SMNVEV (reference sequence). The length of the CDR3 is 14 residues. Trimming took 2 bases from V and 10 from J, leaving 18 bases between them. The CDR3 bases are TGTGCCAGCAGTTTACTCGCGGAGGGCAGAGATCAGTACTTC. This codes for CASSLLAEGRDQYF.

Only a few counts were recorded for this clone. The V and J genes are TRBV19 and TRBJ1-1; tentative D call: TRBD1 (5 bases). Trimming removed 5 bases from V and 3 bases from J, with 22 bases in between. Germline V gives CDR1 LNHDA, CDR2 SQIVND (reference sequence). This CDR3 spans 17 amino acids. This chain's CDR3 is CASSGPRGPGRYTEAFF. CDR3 DNA: TGTGCCAGTAGTGGGCCGCGGGGCCCCGGGCGTTACACTGAAGCTTTCTTT.

CDR3 protein: CASSQEAQRATQYF. CDR3 coding DNA: TGCGCCAGCAGCCAAGAGGCCCAGCGGGCTACGCAGTATTTT. The chain carries TRBV4-1 and TRBJ2-3; D is possibly TRBD2 (6 bases). With 0 bases removed from V and 8 bases from J, the gap between germline ends came to 12 bases. The CDR3 loop spans 14 amino acids. The germline V gene has CDR1 MGHRA and CDR2 YSYEKL.

V gene TRBV19 combines with J gene TRBJ1-3, with a possible D match to TRBD1 (6 bases). The V end lost 4 bases, the J end lost 0 bases, and 10 bases lay between the germline ends. The CDR3 sequence is 15 residues long. CDR1 is LNHDA, CDR2 SQIVND, per germline (reference sequence). CDR3 sequence: CASSTRQASGNTIYF. The CDR3 DNA reads as TGTGCCAGTAGTACCCGACAGGCCTCTGGAAACACCATATATTTT.

V is TRBV20-1 and J is TRBJ2-3, with D unresolved. Germline values: CDR1 DFQATT, CDR2 SNEGSKA (reference sequence). Trimming removed 3 bases at V and 5 bases at J, with 6 bases between. The length of the CDR3 is 11 residues. This CDR3 is CSASKQDTQYF. The CDR3 DNA reads as TGCAGTGCTAGTAAGCAAGATACGCAGTATTTT.

This clone was recorded once. The chain links TRBV6-1 to TRBJ2-5, with D possibly being TRBD2 (5 bases). Trimming took off 3 bases at V and 5 bases at J, with 10 bases between the two ends. Germline V gene sequence: CDR1 MNHNS, CDR2 SASEGT. The CDR3 runs 13 residues. Here the CDR3 reads CASSEEVVETQYF. The CDR3 nucleotides read TGTGCCAGCAGTGAGGAGGTTGTGGAGACCCAGTACTTC.

This chain connects TRBV10-3 to TRBJ1-5, with D possibly being TRBD1 (6 bases). CDR1 is ENHRY, CDR2 SYGVKD, per germline. V was trimmed by 5 bases and J by 5 bases, leaving 10 bases between them. CDR3 size: 13 residues. CDR3 DNA: TGTGCCATCAGTACGGACAGCCATCAGCCCCAGCATTTT. Amino acids: CAISTDSHQPQHF.

The J gene is TRBJ2-7, the V gene TRBV2; 15 nucleotides match TRBD2. Germline V gene lookup returns CDR1 SNHLY and CDR2 FYNNEI. The trim removed 8 bases at V and 7 bases at J, leaving 6 bases unmatched. The CDR3 spans 14 residues. The CDR3 nucleotides are TGTGCCAGCGAGAGGACTAGCGGGAGGGGGGAGCAGTACTTC. As protein: CASERTSGRGEQYF.

This chain links TRBV27 with TRBJ2-3; no definite D call. The CDR3 is 16 amino acids. Between the trimmed V and J ends, which lost 2 bases and 3 bases, there was a span of 15 bases. Germline V gene data show CDR1 as MNHEY and CDR2 as SMNVEV (reference sequence). The CDR3 reads CASSLGYGYITDTQYF. CDR3 nucleotides: TGTGCCAGCAGTTTAGGGTACGGCTACATTACAGATACGCAGTATTTT.

This sequence joins TRBV6-5 and TRBJ1-5; 8 nucleotides match TRBD1. Germline trimming cut 6 bases from V and 1 base from J; bases unmatched to any gene: 5. CDR1 is MNHEY and CDR2 is SVGAGI in the germline V gene. The CDR3 consists of 15 residues. Here the CDR3 reads CASRPGQGSNQPQHF. The CDR3 bases are TGTGCCAGCAGACCCGGACAGGGCAGCAATCAGCCCCAGCATTTT.

The V gene is TRBV10-1, the J gene TRBJ2-3, with D maybe TRBD2 (6 bases). The V gene lost 6 bases and the J gene lost 2 bases, with 9 bases spanning the gap. Per germline, CDR1 WNHNN and CDR2 SYGVQD (reference sequence). The CDR3 covers 13 residues. The CDR3 sequence: CASRRGLTDTQYF. Written as DNA, the CDR3 is TGCGCCAGCAGGCGGGGACTCACAGATACGCAGTATTTT.

This rearrangement joins TRBV5-4 to TRBJ2-7; D might be TRBD2 (7 bases). Germline V gene lookup returns CDR1 SGHNT and CDR2 YYREEE (reference sequence). The length of the CDR3 is 15 residues. Trimming left V 5 bases short and J 6 bases short, with 21 bases between. The CDR3 DNA sequence: TGTGCCAGCAGGACGGTTGCGGGAGTAGGGGGCGAGCAGTACTTC. Translating it yields CASRTVAGVGGEQYF. The complete variable domain, with remaining parts taken from reference TRBV5-4 and TRBJ2-7, reads ETGVTQSPTHLIKTRGQQVTLRCSSQSGHNTVSWYQQALGQGPQFIFQYYREEENGRGNFPPRFSGLQFPNYSSELNVNALELDDSALYLCASRTVAGVGGEQYFGPGTRLTVT.

J is TRBJ2-7 and V is TRBV4-1; a weak D match, TRBD1 (6 bases). This CDR3 region has 17 residues. Trimming removed 1 base from V and 6 bases from J, with 22 bases in between. Germline CDR1 is MGHRA and CDR2 is YSYEKL. The CDR3 sequence is CASSQAINRAGLGEQYF. The CDR3 bases are TGCGCCAGCAGCCAAGCTATTAACAGGGCCGGTCTCGGCGAGCAGTACTTC.

The V gene is TRBV6-6, the J gene TRBJ1-3; D is unresolved. Germline assignment: CDR1 MNHNY and CDR2 SVGAGI (reference sequence). Deletions cut 10 bases from V and 3 bases from J, with 10 bases between. This CDR3 is 12 amino acids long. This CDR3 is CATTELGNTIYF. CDR3 in DNA: TGTGCCACAACCGAACTTGGAAACACCATATATTTT.

The chain combines TRBV2 with TRBJ2-3; 8 bases agree with TRBD1. Germline values: CDR1 SNHLY, CDR2 FYNNEI. After removal of 6 bases from V and 3 bases from J, the junction contained 5 bases not matched to a gene. There are 14 residues in the CDR3. CDR3 sequence reads: CASSGQGLTDTQYF. The CDR3 DNA reads TGTGCCAGCAGCGGACAGGGCCTAACAGATACGCAGTATTTT.

This clone was detected once. The chain employs TRBV2 and TRBJ1-5; D uncertain. Trimming removed 3 bases at V and 0 bases at J, with 6 bases between. The CDR3 has 14 residues. Germline assignment: CDR1 SNHLY and CDR2 FYNNEI. CDR3 residues: CASSDRYSNQPQHF. As DNA, the CDR3 is TGTGCCAGCAGTGATAGGTATAGCAATCAGCCCCAGCATTTT.

The J gene is TRBJ1-2, the V gene TRBV27; 11 nucleotides align to TRBD1. Germline V gene data show CDR1 as MNHEY and CDR2 as SMNVEV (reference sequence). Losses at the gene ends were 5 bases for V and 4 bases for J; bases not matched to a gene: 6. CDR3 size: 15 residues. The DNA for the CDR3 is TGTGCCAGCAGTATGGGACAGGGGGTTGGCTATGGCTACACCTTC. This sequence encodes CASSMGQGVGYGYTF.

The J gene is TRBJ2-5, the V gene TRBV13, with 10 positions matching TRBD1. CDR1 is PRHDT and CDR2 is FYEKMQ in the germline V gene (reference sequence). V was pared by 5 bases and J by 4 bases, with 10 bases of the junction left unmatched. The CDR3 consists of 16 residues. As DNA, the CDR3 is TGTGCCAGCAGCCCCCGCCCGACAGGGGGCGGAGAGACCCAGTACTTC. It codes for CASSPRPTGGGETQYF.

This chain connects TRBV5-4 to TRBJ2-1; TRBD1 is a possible D gene (6 bases). Germline V gene lookup returns CDR1 SGHNT and CDR2 YYREEE (reference sequence). The CDR3 loop spans 16 amino acids. V gave up 2 bases and J gave up 5 bases, with 17 bases separating them. CDR3 in DNA: TGTGCCAGCAGCTTCTCAACCAGGGGTATCGACAATGAGCAGTTCTTC. It encodes CASSFSTRGIDNEQFF.